This is a list of T cell receptor beta chains from one sample in a study of blood T cell repertoires in COVID-19. Produced via immunoSEQ multiplex PCR; TCRdb's table is partial and in-frame only. Among about 480,000 clones, over 75% were seen once, and the ten largest hold about 2%. The specimen sequenced was PBMCs or T cells enriched from blood (not recorded which). The receptors were sampled from a woman aged 40 to 50 who had recovered from COVID-19. Each CDR3 is given with its conserved first and last residue. D genes are given only for firm matches. A clone size is listed for some rows: how often the clone was seen (once, few, many), or a class if it is expanded.

v_gene: TRBV6-5; j_gene: TRBJ1-6; d_gene: TRBD1; abundance: -; CDR3aa: CASSFKDRGSSPLHF; CDR3nt: TGTGCCAGCAGCTTCAAAGACAGGGGCTCATCACCCCTCCACTTT
v_gene: TRBV10-2; j_gene: TRBJ1-4; d_gene: -; abundance: -; CDR3aa: CASSDPNSWTNEKLFF; CDR3nt: TGCGCCAGCAGTGACCCGAATAGCTGGACTAATGAAAAACTGTTTTTT
v_gene: TRBV6-5; j_gene: TRBJ2-7; d_gene: TRBD1; abundance: -; CDR3aa: CASSYRGTGSSYEQYF; CDR3nt: TGTGCCAGCAGTTACCGGGGGACAGGGAGCTCCTACGAGCAGTACTTC
v_gene: TRBV30; j_gene: TRBJ2-4; d_gene: TRBD2; abundance: -; CDR3aa: CAWAGVAKNIQYF; CDR3nt: TGTGCCTGGGCGGGGGTAGCCAAAAACATTCAGTACTTC
v_gene: TRBV24-1; j_gene: TRBJ2-5; d_gene: -; abundance: -; CDR3aa: CATSETASLQETQYF; CDR3nt: TGTGCCACCAGTGAGACGGCTAGCCTCCAAGAGACCCAGTACTTC
v_gene: TRBV14; j_gene: TRBJ2-1; d_gene: TRBD1; abundance: -; CDR3aa: CASSPWTGGSYNEQFF; CDR3nt: TGTGCCAGCAGCCCTTGGACAGGGGGCTCCTACAATGAGCAGTTCTTC
v_gene: TRBV18; j_gene: TRBJ1-1; d_gene: TRBD1; abundance: -; CDR3aa: CASSTGGPGTEAFF; CDR3nt: TGTGCCAGCTCAACAGGGGGCCCGGGCACTGAAGCTTTCTTT
v_gene: TRBV30; j_gene: TRBJ1-3; d_gene: -; abundance: -; CDR3aa: CAWSVLSGNTIYF; CDR3nt: TGTGCCTGGAGTGTACTCTCTGGAAACACCATATATTTT
v_gene: TRBV20-1; j_gene: TRBJ1-4; d_gene: -; abundance: -; CDR3aa: CSASHPGEGEKLFF; CDR3nt: TGCAGTGCTAGTCACCCGGGGGAAGGAGAAAAACTGTTTTTT
v_gene: TRBV29-1; j_gene: TRBJ2-5; d_gene: TRBD1; abundance: once; CDR3aa: CSVEPRTGLQETQYF; CDR3nt: TGCAGCGTTGAACCGCGGACAGGTCTACAAGAGACCCAGTACTTC
v_gene: TRBV2; j_gene: TRBJ1-5; d_gene: TRBD1; abundance: -; CDR3aa: CASHSGQGSAQPQHF; CDR3nt: TGTGCCAGCCATTCGGGACAGGGGTCTGCTCAGCCCCAGCATTTT
v_gene: TRBV19; j_gene: TRBJ2-1; d_gene: TRBD2; abundance: once; CDR3aa: CASSITSGRSYNEQFF; CDR3nt: TGTGCCAGTAGTATTACTAGCGGGAGGTCCTACAATGAGCAGTTCTTC
v_gene: TRBV6-4; j_gene: TRBJ2-1; d_gene: -; abundance: -; CDR3aa: CASSDSGQDNEQFF; CDR3nt: TGTGCCAGCAGTGACTCGGGGCAAGACAATGAGCAGTTCTTC
v_gene: TRBV5-1; j_gene: TRBJ1-3; d_gene: -; abundance: -; CDR3aa: CASSWGVPSSGNTIYF; CDR3nt: TGCGCCAGCAGCTGGGGCGTCCCGAGCTCTGGAAACACCATATATTTT
v_gene: TRBV24-1; j_gene: TRBJ2-5; d_gene: -; abundance: -; CDR3aa: CATSDLFAGEETQYF; CDR3nt: TGTGCCACCAGTGATTTGTTTGCCGGGGAAGAGACCCAGTACTTC
v_gene: TRBV6-5; j_gene: TRBJ1-1; d_gene: -; abundance: -; CDR3aa: CASITQGPRGTEAFF; CDR3nt: TGTGCCAGCATTACACAGGGCCCCCGGGGTACTGAAGCTTTCTTT
v_gene: TRBV7-9; j_gene: TRBJ2-7; d_gene: -; abundance: -; CDR3aa: CASSLSLVPLEQYF; CDR3nt: TGTGCCAGCAGCTTATCCCTTGTCCCTCTCGAGCAGTACTTC
v_gene: TRBV30; j_gene: TRBJ1-4; d_gene: TRBD1; abundance: -; CDR3aa: CAWRRTGVNEKLFF; CDR3nt: TGTGCCTGGAGGAGGACAGGGGTAAATGAAAAACTGTTTTTT
v_gene: TRBV7-9; j_gene: TRBJ1-5; d_gene: -; abundance: -; CDR3aa: CASSLDERGLSQPQHF; CDR3nt: TGTGCCAGCAGCTTAGATGAGCGGGGCCTAAGTCAGCCCCAGCATTTT
v_gene: TRBV4-3; j_gene: TRBJ2-7; d_gene: TRBD2; abundance: -; CDR3aa: CASSQEWTSGSYEQYF; CDR3nt: TGCGCCAGCAGCCAAGAATGGACTAGCGGCTCCTACGAGCAGTACTTC
v_gene: TRBV3-1/TRBV3-2; j_gene: TRBJ2-7; d_gene: TRBD2; abundance: -; CDR3aa: CASSQGTSGRGPYEQYF; CDR3nt: TGTGCCAGCAGCCAAGGGACTAGCGGGAGGGGGCCCTACGAGCAGTACTTC
v_gene: TRBV5-1; j_gene: TRBJ2-2; d_gene: TRBD2; abundance: -; CDR3aa: CASSLVSSGADTGELFF; CDR3nt: TGCGCCAGCAGCTTGGTCTCTAGCGGGGCAGACACCGGGGAGCTGTTTTTT
v_gene: TRBV19; j_gene: TRBJ1-1; d_gene: -; abundance: -; CDR3aa: CASSLQGWSTEAFF; CDR3nt: TGTGCCAGTAGCCTACAGGGTTGGTCGACTGAAGCTTTCTTT
v_gene: TRBV28; j_gene: TRBJ1-1; d_gene: -; abundance: once; CDR3aa: CATLNGGGTEAFF; CDR3nt: TGTGCCACCCTAAATGGGGGGGGCACTGAAGCTTTCTTT
v_gene: TRBV1; j_gene: TRBJ1-5; d_gene: -; abundance: once; CDR3aa: CTSSRRTTGTYSNQPQHF; CDR3nt: TGCACCAGCAGCCGGCGAACTACAGGGACCTATAGCAATCAGCCCCAGCATTTT
v_gene: TRBV9; j_gene: TRBJ2-7; d_gene: -; abundance: -; CDR3aa: CASSVEIGRAYEQYF; CDR3nt: TGTGCCAGCAGCGTAGAGATAGGCAGGGCCTACGAGCAGTACTTC
v_gene: TRBV10-1; j_gene: TRBJ1-2; d_gene: TRBD1; abundance: -; CDR3aa: CASSESYRGMGGYTF; CDR3nt: TGCGCCAGCAGTGAATCGTACAGGGGAATGGGTGGCTACACCTTC
v_gene: TRBV29-1; j_gene: TRBJ2-3; d_gene: TRBD1; abundance: -; CDR3aa: CSGADRVADTQYF; CDR3nt: TGCAGCGGAGCGGACAGGGTCGCAGATACGCAGTATTTT
v_gene: TRBV2; j_gene: TRBJ1-1; d_gene: -; abundance: -; CDR3aa: CASSWAGMGNTEAFF; CDR3nt: TGTGCCAGCAGTTGGGCGGGCATGGGGAACACTGAAGCTTTCTTT
v_gene: TRBV13; j_gene: TRBJ2-7; d_gene: TRBD2; abundance: -; CDR3aa: CASSLGLASYEQYF; CDR3nt: TGTGCCAGCAGCCTAGGACTAGCGTCCTACGAGCAGTACTTC
v_gene: TRBV9; j_gene: TRBJ2-1; d_gene: -; abundance: few; CDR3aa: CASSVGQRYNEQFF; CDR3nt: TGTGCCAGCAGCGTAGGACAGAGATACAATGAGCAGTTCTTC
v_gene: TRBV6-1; j_gene: TRBJ2-7; d_gene: -; abundance: -; CDR3aa: CASSEIGASYEQYF; CDR3nt: TGTGCCAGCAGTGAAATTGGGGCCTCCTACGAGCAGTACTTC
v_gene: TRBV3-1/TRBV3-2; j_gene: TRBJ2-7; d_gene: -; abundance: once; CDR3aa: CASSRSHEQYF; CDR3nt: TGTGCCAGCAGCCGGAGTCACGAGCAGTACTTC
v_gene: TRBV28; j_gene: TRBJ1-5; d_gene: -; abundance: -; CDR3aa: CASSLGVGPQHF; CDR3nt: TGTGCCAGCAGTTTAGGAGTAGGGCCCCAGCATTTT
v_gene: TRBV19; j_gene: TRBJ1-5; d_gene: -; abundance: few; CDR3aa: CASRLWGVDQPQHF; CDR3nt: TGTGCCAGTAGGTTATGGGGGGTAGATCAGCCCCAGCATTTT
v_gene: TRBV5-8; j_gene: TRBJ2-1; d_gene: -; abundance: -; CDR3aa: CASSFQRGITYNEQFF; CDR3nt: TGTGCCAGCAGCTTCCAAAGGGGGATAACCTACAATGAGCAGTTCTTC
v_gene: TRBV18; j_gene: TRBJ1-2; d_gene: -; abundance: -; CDR3aa: CASSPGLHNANYGYTF; CDR3nt: TGTGCCAGCTCACCAGGTCTCCATAATGCGAACTATGGCTACACCTTC
v_gene: TRBV11-2; j_gene: TRBJ2-1; d_gene: -; abundance: -; CDR3aa: CASSPGGNEQFF; CDR3nt: TGTGCCAGCAGCCCAGGAGGCAATGAGCAGTTCTTC
v_gene: TRBV7-2; j_gene: TRBJ1-5; d_gene: -; abundance: once; CDR3aa: CASSSYSNQPQHF; CDR3nt: TGTGCCAGCAGCTCCTATAGCAATCAGCCCCAGCATTTT
v_gene: TRBV19; j_gene: TRBJ1-5; d_gene: -; abundance: -; CDR3aa: CASSIDPGPDQPQHF; CDR3nt: TGTGCCAGTAGTATAGATCCAGGGCCGGATCAGCCCCAGCATTTT
v_gene: TRBV6-5; j_gene: TRBJ2-7; d_gene: -; abundance: -; CDR3aa: CAINDKTGHNYEQYF; CDR3nt: TGTGCCATCAACGACAAGACAGGCCATAACTACGAGCAGTACTTC
v_gene: TRBV24-1; j_gene: TRBJ1-1; d_gene: TRBD1; abundance: -; CDR3aa: CATGDSLNTEAFF; CDR3nt: TGTGCCACGGGGGACAGCCTGAACACTGAAGCTTTCTTT
v_gene: TRBV12-5; j_gene: TRBJ1-2; d_gene: -; abundance: -; CDR3aa: CASGLQDTGRWNYGYTF; CDR3nt: TGTGCTAGTGGTTTGCAAGATACAGGAAGATGGAACTATGGCTACACCTTC
v_gene: TRBV13; j_gene: TRBJ2-3; d_gene: TRBD1; abundance: -; CDR3aa: CASSRRDRGPDTQYF; CDR3nt: TGTGCCAGCAGCCGCCGGGACAGGGGTCCAGATACGCAGTATTTT
v_gene: TRBV5-1; j_gene: TRBJ2-3; d_gene: -; abundance: -; CDR3aa: CASSLDRQDTQYF; CDR3nt: TGCGCCAGCAGCTTGGATAGACAAGATACGCAGTATTTT
v_gene: TRBV2; j_gene: TRBJ1-5; d_gene: -; abundance: -; CDR3aa: CASSGDTINQPQHF; CDR3nt: TGTGCCAGCAGTGGGGACACCATCAATCAGCCCCAGCATTTT
v_gene: TRBV11-3; j_gene: TRBJ2-3; d_gene: -; abundance: -; CDR3aa: CASSPPSSVHSTDTQYF; CDR3nt: TGTGCCAGCAGCCCCCCCTCTAGCGTGCACAGCACAGATACGCAGTATTTT
v_gene: TRBV18; j_gene: TRBJ2-3; d_gene: TRBD1; abundance: -; CDR3aa: CASSPDRAEWVDTQYF; CDR3nt: TGTGCCAGCTCACCGGACAGGGCGGAATGGGTAGATACGCAGTATTTT
v_gene: TRBV3-1/TRBV3-2; j_gene: TRBJ2-7; d_gene: -; abundance: -; CDR3aa: CASESGSGNGEQYF; CDR3nt: TGTGCCAGCGAATCGGGGTCAGGAAATGGCGAGCAGTACTTC
v_gene: TRBV5-4; j_gene: TRBJ2-7; d_gene: TRBD2; abundance: -; CDR3aa: CASSSPGLGNYEQYF; CDR3nt: TGTGCCAGCAGCTCTCCGGGACTAGGGAACTACGAGCAGTACTTC
v_gene: TRBV24-1; j_gene: TRBJ1-2; d_gene: -; abundance: -; CDR3aa: CATSEGSFYGYTF; CDR3nt: TGTGCCACCAGTGAGGGCAGCTTCTATGGCTACACCTTC
v_gene: TRBV28; j_gene: TRBJ1-2; d_gene: -; abundance: -; CDR3aa: CASTIGSVGDYGYTF; CDR3nt: TGTGCCAGCACCATCGGGTCCGTCGGCGACTATGGCTACACCTTC